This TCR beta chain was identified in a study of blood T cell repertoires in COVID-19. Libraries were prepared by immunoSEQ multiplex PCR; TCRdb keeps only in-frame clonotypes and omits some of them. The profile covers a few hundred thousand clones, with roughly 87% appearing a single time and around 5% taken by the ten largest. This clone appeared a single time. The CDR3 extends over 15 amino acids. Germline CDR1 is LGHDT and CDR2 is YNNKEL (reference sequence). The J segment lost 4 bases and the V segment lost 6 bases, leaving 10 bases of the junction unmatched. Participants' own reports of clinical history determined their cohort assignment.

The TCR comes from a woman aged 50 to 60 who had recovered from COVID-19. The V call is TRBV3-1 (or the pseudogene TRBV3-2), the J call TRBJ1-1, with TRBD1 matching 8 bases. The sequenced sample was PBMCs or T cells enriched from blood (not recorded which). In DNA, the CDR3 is TGTGCCAGCAGAAGCAGAGGACAGGGTGGCACTGAAGCTTTCTTT. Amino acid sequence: CASRSRGQGGTEAFF.